The 22 T cell receptor beta chains below come from one sample, sequenced in a study of cytomegalovirus exposure and HLA in healthy donors. TCRdb's copy holds only in-frame clones and misses some; the assay was immunoSEQ multiplex PCR. The sample gives 150,000 to 200,000 clones, around 86% of which show up once; more than 1.2% is in the top ten. Specimen: PBMCs. The receptors come from a woman between 18 and 29 years old in good health and CMV-seronegative.

V gene TRBV6-5 combines with J gene TRBJ2-7, with D perhaps matching TRBD2 (6 bases). The CDR3 is 13 amino acids. Trimming stripped 0 bases from V and 6 bases from J, with 9 bases between. Looked up from germline, CDR1 is MNHEY and CDR2 is SVGAGI. The CDR3 nucleotides read TGTGCCAGCAGTTACTCGCGGGGCGGCGAGCAGTACTTC. Its translation: CASSYSRGGEQYF.

The chain employs TRBV18 and TRBJ2-7; tentative D call: TRBD2 (5 bases). The V gene lost 3 bases and the J gene lost 5 bases, with 17 bases spanning the gap. The germline V gene encodes CDR1 KGHSH and CDR2 LQKENI. The CDR3 sequence is 15 residues long. CDR3 sequence reads: CASSPSTPAVHEQYF. The CDR3 nucleotides read TGTGCCAGCTCACCCTCCACCCCAGCGGTCCACGAGCAGTACTTC.

The rearrangement joins TRBV5-1 to TRBJ2-3; D is unclear. The V end lost 0 bases, the J end lost 2 bases, and 7 bases lay between the germline ends. CDR1 is SGHRS and CDR2 is YFSETQ in the germline V gene. This CDR3 spans 14 amino acids. The CDR3 nucleotides are TGCGCCAGCAGCTTGGGGGCCCCCACAGATACGCAGTATTTT. Residues: CASSLGAPTDTQYF.

V usage is TRBV5-8 and J usage is TRBJ2-3; D is perhaps TRBD1 (6 bases). V lost 4 bases to trimming and J lost 4 bases, with 16 bases between them. The CDR3 length is 15 residues. Germline V CDR1 and CDR2: SGHTS, YDEGEE. CDR3 protein: CASSDGQMAADTQYF. In DNA form, the CDR3 reads TGTGCCAGCAGCGATGGACAGATGGCCGCAGATACGCAGTATTTT.

The gene calls are TRBV5-4 and TRBJ1-2, with 9 positions matching TRBD1. V was clipped by 0 bases and J by 2 bases; unmatched bases: 2. From germline, CDR1 is SGHNT and CDR2 YYREEE (reference sequence). The CDR3 is made up of 15 amino acids. The CDR3 sequence: CASSLGGTGNYGYTF. DNA for the CDR3: TGTGCCAGCAGCTTGGGCGGGACAGGGAACTATGGCTACACCTTC.

This rearrangement joins TRBV30 to TRBJ1-1; 7 bases map to TRBD1. The J segment lost 3 bases and the V segment lost 3 bases, leaving 4 bases of the junction unmatched. Germline-derived CDR1 and CDR2 are GTSNPN and SVGIG (reference sequence). This CDR3 has 13 amino acids. The CDR3 nucleotides are TGTGCCTGGAGCCACAGGGGTGACACTGAAGCTTTCTTT. Translating it yields CAWSHRGDTEAFF. Looking up the rest from reference TRBV30 and TRBJ1-1 gives the full variable domain: SQTIHQWPATLVQPVGSPLSLECTVEGTSNPNLYWYRQAAGRGLQLLFYSVGIGQISSEVPQNLSASRPQDRQFILSSKKLLLSDSGFYLCAWSHRGDTEAFFGQGTRLTVV.

The chain is built from TRBV5-4 and TRBJ2-1; D perhaps matches TRBD1 (6 bases). In germline, CDR1 is SGHNT, CDR2 YYREEE (reference sequence). Deletions cut 4 bases from V and 6 bases from J, with 14 bases between. The CDR3 is 14 residues long. The CDR3, as DNA: TGTGCCAGCAGCCCGGACAGCAAGGGCAATGAGCAGTTCTTC. The encoded protein is CASSPDSKGNEQFF.

The chain recombines TRBV29-1 with TRBJ1-1, with a weak D call TRBD1 (5 bases). Trimming left V 3 bases short and J 1 base short, with 12 bases between. CDR1 and CDR2 from the germline V gene are SQVTM and ANQGSEA. This CDR3 has 14 amino acids. This CDR3 reads CSVDWGEGNTEAFF. The CDR3 coding sequence is TGCAGCGTTGACTGGGGCGAAGGGAACACTGAAGCTTTCTTT.

The chain links TRBV6-6 to TRBJ2-7, with 7 bases aligning to TRBD1. Germline V lookup: CDR1 MNHNY, CDR2 SVGAGI (reference sequence). The ends lost 4 bases at V and 9 bases at J; junction bases unmatched: 6. The CDR3 loop spans 12 amino acids. The CDR3 DNA reads TGTGCCAGCAGTTTGGACAGGTGGGGGCAGTACTTC. Protein product: CASSLDRWGQYF.

The chain employs TRBV10-3 and TRBJ2-3; 7 nucleotides match TRBD2. The CDR3 is 17 amino acids. CDR1 and CDR2 (germline): ENHRY, SYGVKD. V lost 0 bases and J lost 0; bases outside the gene matches: 6. The CDR3 DNA reads TGTGCCATCAGTGAGTCGATGGGCGGGGGAAGCACAGATACGCAGTATTTT. It specifies CAISESMGGGSTDTQYF.

This chain links TRBV6-1 with TRBJ2-7; 11 bases are shared with TRBD2. Trimming cost V 8 bases and J 7 bases; bases outside gene matches: 10. The CDR3 runs to 14 residues. Germline V CDR1 and CDR2: MNHNS, SASEGT. The CDR3 DNA sequence: TGTGCCAGCGATAGCGGGGGGGCCCTGGGAGAGCAGTACTTC. Translating it yields CASDSGGALGEQYF.

This chain uses TRBV7-3 with TRBJ2-7; no clear D gene. CDR3 length: 14 residues. Per the germline V gene, CDR1 is SGHTA and CDR2 is FQGTGA. The germline V and J ends were trimmed by 2 bases and 2 bases, with 10 bases remaining between them. The CDR3 coding sequence is TGTGCCAGCAGCTTACTCGAACCAGCCTACGAGCAGTACTTC. This translates into CASSLLEPAYEQYF.

The rearrangement links TRBV6-1 to TRBJ2-7; D is unclear. Trimming left V 2 bases short and J 7 bases short, with 18 bases between. Germline V gives CDR1 MNHNS, CDR2 SASEGT. This CDR3 region has 15 residues. CDR3 region: CASSEFRASSGEQYF. CDR3 in DNA: TGTGCCAGCAGTGAATTCCGTGCATCCTCGGGTGAGCAGTACTTC.

The chain is built from TRBV6-5 and TRBJ2-7, with 7 bases matching TRBD1. Germline CDR1 reads MNHEY; CDR2 reads SVGAGI. The CDR3 extends over 14 amino acids. The trim removed 3 bases at V and 7 bases at J, leaving 9 bases unmatched. The CDR3 is CASSYDRVLSEQYF. CDR3 in DNA: TGTGCCAGCAGTTATGACAGGGTCTTGAGTGAGCAGTACTTC.

This clone was seen once. The V call is TRBV7-3, the J call TRBJ2-5, with D maybe TRBD1 (6 bases). V lost 5 bases to trimming and J lost 3 bases, with 19 bases between them. The germline CDR1 and CDR2 sequences are SGHTA and FQGTGA. This CDR3 has 16 residues. The CDR3 sequence: CASSQRGTGHEETQYF. The CDR3 nucleotides are TGTGCCAGCAGCCAAAGGGGTACAGGGCACGAAGAGACCCAGTACTTC.

The CDR3 region has the DNA TGTGCCAGCAGCCCGGACAGTAACTATGGCTACACCTTC. Amino acid sequence: CASSPDSNYGYTF. The chain employs TRBV11-2 and TRBJ1-2, with D maybe TRBD1 (6 bases). The germline V gene has CDR1 SGHAT and CDR2 FQNNGV. V was pared by 5 bases and J by 1 base, with 8 bases between. CDR3 size: 13 residues.

The chain links TRBV2 to TRBJ2-3, with TRBD2 as a possible D gene (7 bases). CDR1 and CDR2 from the germline V gene are SNHLY and FYNNEI. CDR3 length equals 15 residues. V was pared by 2 bases and J by 2 bases, with 11 bases between. Written as DNA, the CDR3 is TGTGCCAGCAGTGAACGGGGGGCTCACACAGATACGCAGTATTTT. Its translation is CASSERGAHTDTQYF.

This sequence joins TRBV7-3 and TRBJ1-1; the match to TRBD1 covers 7 bases. V was pared by 5 bases and J by 6 bases, with 6 bases of the junction left unmatched. The CDR3 runs 13 residues. Per the germline V gene, CDR1 is SGHTA and CDR2 is FQGTGA. The CDR3 loop is CASSPRQGSEAFF. The CDR3 DNA reads as TGTGCCAGCAGCCCCCGACAGGGTTCTGAAGCTTTCTTT.

The CDR3 region is CASNPNRGYEQYF. The CDR3 nucleotides are TGTGCCAGCAACCCAAACAGGGGCTACGAGCAGTACTTC. The chain combines TRBV21-1 with TRBJ2-7; TRBD1 reflects the table's D call only, with no check against the DNA. TRBV21-1 is tagged as a pseudogene. The CDR3 sequence is 13 residues long.

The gene calls are TRBV7-9 and TRBJ1-1; no reliable D call. This CDR3 spans 12 amino acids. V was trimmed by 4 bases and J by 5 bases, leaving 8 bases between them. From germline, CDR1 is SEHNR and CDR2 FQNEAQ (reference sequence). For the CDR3, the DNA is TGTGCCAGCAGCTCTGGCCCTACTGAAGCTTTCTTT. This translates into CASSSGPTEAFF.

This sequence joins TRBV27 and TRBJ1-1; tentative D call: TRBD1 (6 bases). The germline CDR1 and CDR2 sequences are MNHEY and SMNVEV (reference sequence). The V end lost 8 bases, the J end lost 3 bases, and 16 bases lay between the germline ends. The CDR3 is 14 amino acids. The CDR3 is CASSLGGRDTEAFF. CDR3 in DNA: TGTGCCAGCTCCTTAGGGGGTAGAGACACTGAAGCTTTCTTT.

The rearrangement links TRBV18 to TRBJ1-5; D is ambiguous. The CDR3 is 14 residues long. Germline V gene data show CDR1 as KGHSH and CDR2 as LQKENI. Trimming took off 3 bases at V and 4 bases at J, with 10 bases between the two ends. The CDR3 DNA is TGTGCCAGCTCACCCTCAACCGGGAATCAGCCCCAGCATTTT. Translation: CASSPSTGNQPQHF.